Each of the 17 T cell receptor beta chains below was sequenced from the same sample in a study of CXCR3-negative and CXCR3-positive naive CD8 T cells. Study-wide results and limits: Researchers report that CXCR3-positive naive cells carry more hydrophobic TRB CDR3s than CXCR3-negative naive cells.

What these receptors recognize is not known. UMI-labeled 5' RACE yielded the TRB cDNA libraries. Following a re-call of the 5' RACE reads, TCRdb has one entry per CDR3 protein and lacks DNA. Its clone listing holds about 150,000 distinct CDR3 sequences. Input material: naive CXCR3+ CD8+ T cells from blood. Subset noted: CD45RO-CCR7+CD27+CD95- naive CD8+ T cells expressing CXCR3 (TNR3+). The origin of the receptors is a human donor in good health. Some clones in this sample may be carry-over from other donors' samples.

The chain is built from TRBV5-1 and TRBJ2-7; TCRdb's D call, TRBD1, is unchecked because there is no DNA. The germline V gene has CDR1 SGHRS and CDR2 YFSETQ. This CDR3 comprises 14 residues. CDR3 protein: CASLRTGPSYEQYF.

V is TRBV12-3 or TRBV12-4 and J is TRBJ2-2. There are 11 residues in the CDR3. The CDR3: CASFEDGELFF.

The rearrangement joins TRBV7-2 to TRBJ1-1; the D call from TCRdb, TRBD1, cannot be confirmed without DNA. Germline V gives CDR1 SGHTA, CDR2 FQGNSA. The CDR3 totals 18 residues. The CDR3 loop is CASSSPPGRTDLNTEAFF. The complete variable domain, with remaining parts taken from reference TRBV7-2 and TRBJ1-1, reads GAGVSQSPSNKVTEKGKDVELRCDPISGHTALYWYRQSLGQGLEFLIYFQGNSAPDKSGLPSDRFSAERTGGSVSTLTIQRTQQEDSAVYLCASSSPPGRTDLNTEAFFGQGTRLTVV.

V gene TRBV7-2 combines with J gene TRBJ2-7. This CDR3 is built from 12 residues. Germline lookup yields CDR1 SGHTA and CDR2 FQGNSA. This chain's CDR3 is CASSYYSDEQYF.

V and J are TRBV29-1 and TRBJ2-5. CDR3 size: 12 residues. Germline V gene data show CDR1 as SQVTM and CDR2 as ANQGSEA. The CDR3 loop is CSVREYQETQYF.

CDR3 sequence reads: CASSQGLAGSYNEQFF. The chain combines TRBV3-1 with TRBJ2-1; TCRdb names TRBD2, which stays unverified in the absence of DNA. Germline values: CDR1 LGHDT, CDR2 YNNKEL (reference sequence). The CDR3 has 16 amino acids.

The rearrangement uses TRBV28 and TRBJ1-1; TCRdb names TRBD1, which stays unverified in the absence of DNA. Per germline, CDR1 MDHEN and CDR2 SYDVKM. CDR3 length equals 14 residues. The CDR3 loop is CASGTDSLNTEAFF.

V gene TRBV9 combines with J gene TRBJ2-7; the D gene TCRdb calls, TRBD1, cannot be checked with no DNA. CDR3 length equals 15 residues. CDR1 is SGDLS, CDR2 YYNGEE, per germline. CDR3 residues: CASSDGTGVAYEQYF.

The chain links TRBV29-1 to TRBJ2-7; TCRdb designates TRBD1, a call that cannot be tested without DNA. The germline CDR1 and CDR2 sequences are SQVTM and ANQGSEA. The CDR3 runs to 12 residues. The CDR3 sequence is CSVGTGGYEQYF.

The V gene is TRBV4-1, the J gene TRBJ2-1; TCRdb reports TRBD2, a call that lacks DNA to check it against. Germline-derived CDR1 and CDR2 are MGHRA and YSYEKL. The CDR3 has 16 residues. CDR3: CASSHSPAGDDREQFF.

The chain's CDR3 is CASSQGLAGDNEQFF. The V and J genes are TRBV3-1 and TRBJ2-1; TCRdb returns TRBD2, unconfirmable since there is no DNA. There are 15 residues in the CDR3. Germline V lookup: CDR1 LGHDT, CDR2 YNNKEL (reference sequence).

V and J are TRBV6-5 and TRBJ2-7. The germline V gene has CDR1 MNHEY and CDR2 SVGAGI. The CDR3 length is 15 residues. The CDR3 sequence is CASSYTTVLSYEQYF.

The chain combines TRBV28 with TRBJ2-6; TCRdb lists TRBD2, though no DNA is available to test this call. Per germline, CDR1 MDHEN and CDR2 SYDVKM. The CDR3 loop spans 19 amino acids. CDR3 loop: CASSPPGWEALSGANVLTF.

The chain uses TRBV5-1 and TRBJ1-1; TCRdb selects TRBD1, and the lack of DNA leaves this call unchecked. Per germline, CDR1 SGHRS and CDR2 YFSETQ. The CDR3 sequence is 14 residues long. The CDR3 sequence: CASSATGSRPEAFF.

V usage is TRBV5-1 and J usage is TRBJ1-1. This CDR3 comprises 15 residues. Germline V CDR1 and CDR2: SGHRS, YFSETQ. The CDR3 loop is CASSLGAAMNTEAFF.

CDR3 loop: CASSVGNPGPKESQYF. The gene calls are TRBV9 and TRBJ2-5; lacking DNA, the TRBD1 call made by TCRdb goes unchecked. Germline CDR1 reads SGDLS; CDR2 reads YYNGEE. This CDR3 has 16 residues. Using reference TRBV9 and TRBJ2-5 for the parts outside the CDR3, the full variable domain is DSGVTQTPKHLITATGQRVTLRCSPRSGDLSVYWYQQSLDQGLQFLIQYYNGEERAKGNILERFSAQQFPDLHSELNLSSLELGDSALYFCASSVGNPGPKESQYFGPGTRLLVL.

The chain recombines TRBV28 with TRBJ1-5; the D call of TRBD1 rests on TCRdb alone, since no DNA is present to check it. The CDR3 contains 17 residues. CDR1 is MDHEN and CDR2 is SYDVKM in the germline V gene. The CDR3 loop reads CASSTRTGSLFGQPQHF.